The clone carrying this T cell receptor beta chain was seen just once. What it binds is not known. There are 16 residues in the CDR3. Trimming at V came to 5 bases and at J to 2 bases, leaving 11 bases not matched to a gene. CDR1 is SGHAT, CDR2 FQNNGV, per germline. These data come from a study of cytomegalovirus exposure and HLA in healthy donors. Study conclusions and caveats: DRB1 showed the most TCR associations and HLA-C the fewest in a later analysis, as rates varied by HLA locus.

Researchers ran the PCR with 60 Vbeta and 13 Jbeta primers. Profiling relied on immunoSEQ multiplex PCR, and the TCRdb table lists in-frame clones only, not all of them. The data hold about 160,000 clones, with 83% observed a single time. The sample comprised PBMCs. The chain is built from TRBV11-2 and TRBJ2-5; 7 bases match TRBD2. The receptor was derived from a man between 45 and 60 years old in good health and CMV-seropositive. The CDR3 protein is CASSQGPGRGQETQYF. In DNA form, the CDR3 reads TGTGCCAGCAGCCAAGGGCCGGGGCGGGGGCAAGAGACCCAGTACTTC.